Listed here is a single TCR beta chain. Its antigen is unknown. Base qualities are not recorded, but no much larger clone differs from it by a single base. These data belong to a study of CD8+ T cells in alopecia areata (dated by TCRdb to about 2018). For the wider study: Treated patients were enrolled in an open-label pilot trial of oral tofacitinib, 5 to 10 mg twice daily, for moderate-to-severe alopecia areata. Patients stayed on tofacitinib for 6 to 18 months and then had 6 months of follow-up off drug so that delayed response and recurrence could be assessed. To study T cell clonal expansion in alopecia areata, the researchers applied high-throughput TCRbeta sequencing to both the C3H/HeJ mouse model and human patients. On the human side, TCRbeta sequencing was run on scalp tissue and on sorted CD4+ and CD8+ peripheral blood T cells from healthy controls and from alopecia areata patients with either patchy or totalis/universalis disease. Biopsies were taken from tofacitinib-treated patients at baseline and at 4 and 24 weeks of treatment, and a later scalp biopsy was taken in several of the tofacitinib-treated patients. Clonality in the scalp was compared among normal scalp (n=4), patchy alopecia areata scalp (n=8), and alopecia totalis/universalis scalp (n=8). The RNA source kit depended on sample type: the PAXgene miRNA kit for fixed scalp, the miRNeasy kit for PBMCs, and the RNeasy kit for mouse skin. Amplification of TCRbeta CDR3 regions was done by immunoSEQ multiplex PCR using 35 Vbeta forward primers and 13 Jbeta reverse primers.

What the study reported, not specific to this receptor: Compared with mice, TCR sequences shared between patients were less clear, possibly partly because of HLA diversity across the patient population. Compared with normal scalp, lesional scalp had higher clonality and more expanded CD8+ clones, particularly in alopecia totalis/universalis, a pattern that suggests antigenic drive. Unlike mouse skin, which is dominated by gammadelta T cells, normal human skin has resident alphabeta T cells that are also sequenced, and this complicates analysis of the scalp TCR repertoire.

Libraries were made using the immunoSEQ multiplex PCR assay. RNA was extracted from all samples and reverse transcribed into cDNA, which served as template for TCR sequencing. SuperScript III was used for first-strand cDNA synthesis, primed with a 2:1 mix of oligo-dT and random hexamers. A synthetic immune receptor repertoire was used to measure amplification bias, and any remaining bias was corrected computationally. On the authors' methods: Raw reads were preprocessed to remove errors, and CDR3 was defined according to IMGT conventions as the region from the conserved cysteine to phenylalanine. To get clonality, Shannon entropy was normalized by log2 of the number of productive unique TCRs and the result was subtracted from 1. Whether each scalp clone was CD4 or CD8 was inferred by checking scalp TCRbeta sequences against the CD4 and CD8 repertoires from sorted blood. This is the immuneACCESS table as TCRdb keeps it, with only in-frame sequences that have V and J called. A part of the clones is gone; compared with another copy, unresolved V genes explain less than half, and the rest is unexplained. That table gives V, J and clone size, and the DNA gave D and trimming. The sample has some 170,000 clones on record, roughly 66% of them singletons. Roughly 11% of the sample is held by the ten biggest clonotypes.

After removal of 4 bases from V and 6 bases from J, the junction retains 4 bases not matched to a gene. The CDR3 numbers 13 residues from cysteine through phenylalanine. The CDR3 DNA has 39 bases and is translated from base 1. CDR1 and CDR2, per the germline V gene, are SNHLY and FYNNEI. Read against the paper, the sample's time point label means: baseline before oral tofacitinib. Peripheral blood and lesional scalp punch biopsies were obtained from patients with alopecia areata. PBMCs were isolated by density centrifugation and stained for CD3, CD4 and CD8, and CD4+ and CD8+ T cells were sorted on a FACSAria.

The V and J genes are TRBV2 and TRBJ1-2; 8 junctional bases match TRBD1. The receptor was isolated from a human donor with alopecia areata. The material was CD8+ T cells sorted from blood, obtained at week 0. This receptor carries the CDR3 CASSAPGGDGYTF. In nucleotide form, the sequence is TGTGCCAGCAGTGCTCCAGGGGGCGATGGCTACACCTTC.